This paragraph reports one TCR beta chain. Its antigen remains unknown. The data were produced by immunoSEQ multiplex PCR, yet TCRdb's version contains in-frame clones alone and is incomplete. The data show some 60,000 clones, about 90% seen once. The source of the sample is a study of OX40 agonist ivuxolimab in advanced cancers. Study background: Prior checkpoint blockade (anti-PD-1, anti-PD-L1 or anti-CTLA-4) was permitted; about 40% had it. Three patients showed partial responses: one hepatocellular carcinoma and two cutaneous melanoma cases.

General study findings and limits: CD4+ T cells averaged fewer expanded clones than CD8+ T cells.

J gave up 5 bases and V 0 bases, and 8 bases lay outside the gene matches. CDR3 length equals 17 residues. Germline CDR1 and CDR2: SGDLS and YYNGEE. The receptor's source is an adult with an advanced solid tumor such as melanoma, head and neck, liver or kidney cancer. The rearrangement joins TRBV9 to TRBJ2-3; 11 bases agree with TRBD1. Source: CD4+ or CD8+ T cells sorted from blood, taken in a trial of the OX40 agonist ivuxolimab. This CDR3 reads CASSVGTGGIFRDTQYF. Here the CDR3 DNA reads TGTGCCAGCAGCGTAGGGACAGGGGGCATTTTCCGAGATACGCAGTATTTT. The complete variable domain, with remaining parts taken from reference TRBV9 and TRBJ2-3, reads DSGVTQTPKHLITATGQRVTLRCSPRSGDLSVYWYQQSLDQGLQFLIQYYNGEERAKGNILERFSAQQFPDLHSELNLSSLELGDSALYFCASSVGTGGIFRDTQYFGPGTRLTVL.